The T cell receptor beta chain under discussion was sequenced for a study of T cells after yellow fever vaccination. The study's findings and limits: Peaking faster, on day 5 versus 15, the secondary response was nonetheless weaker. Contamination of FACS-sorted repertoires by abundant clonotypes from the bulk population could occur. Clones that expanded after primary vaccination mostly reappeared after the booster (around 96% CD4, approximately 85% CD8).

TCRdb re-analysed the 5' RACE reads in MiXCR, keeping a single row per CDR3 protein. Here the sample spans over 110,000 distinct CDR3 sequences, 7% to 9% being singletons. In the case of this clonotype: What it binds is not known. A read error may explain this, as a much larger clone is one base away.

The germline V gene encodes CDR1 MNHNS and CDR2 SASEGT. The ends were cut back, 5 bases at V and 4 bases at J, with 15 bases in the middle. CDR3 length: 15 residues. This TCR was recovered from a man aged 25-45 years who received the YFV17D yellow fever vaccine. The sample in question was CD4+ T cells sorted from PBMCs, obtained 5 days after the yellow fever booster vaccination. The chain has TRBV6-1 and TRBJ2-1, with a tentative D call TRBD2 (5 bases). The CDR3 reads CASSKTGINYNEQFF. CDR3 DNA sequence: TGTGCCAGCAGTAAAACCGGGATAAATTACAATGAGCAGTTCTTC.